What follows are 26 T cell receptor beta chains derived from one specimen sequenced in a study of blood T cells in healthy people across ages. Together with a sample-barcoded 5' primer, a J-beta primer mix was included in a second PCR lasting about 6 to 11 cycles. MiXCR, run by TCRdb on the 5' RACE reads, gives a single entry per CDR3 protein. This repertoire shows about 1,400,000 distinct CDR3 sequences, 42% found once; its top ten account for roughly 8.2%. Sequenced: blood. The receptors derive from a woman aged 18-30 years in good health.

This clonotype was counted a few times. The V gene is TRBV3-1, the J gene TRBJ2-3, with 8 bases fitting TRBD2. Trimming at V came to 5 bases and at J to 2 bases, leaving 9 bases not matched to a gene. The CDR3 is 16 residues long. From germline, CDR1 is LGHDT and CDR2 YNNKEL (reference sequence). The CDR3 DNA is TGTGCCAGCAGCATCAAAGAGGGACTAGACACAGATACGCAGTATTTT. This gives the protein CASSIKEGLDTDTQYF.

The chain uses TRBV20-1 and TRBJ1-2; TRBD1 might be the D (5 bases). V was pared by 4 bases and J by 8 bases, with 14 bases between. The CDR3 has 12 residues. The germline V gene has CDR1 DFQATT and CDR2 SNEGSKA (reference sequence). This CDR3 is CSAISQEEGYTF. The CDR3 DNA reads as TGCAGTGCTATCTCACAGGAGGAAGGCTACACCTTC.

The rearrangement joins TRBV20-1 to TRBJ2-7; D tentatively reads TRBD1 or TRBD2 (5 bases each). The V end lost 2 bases, the J end lost 2 bases, and 13 bases lay between the germline ends. This CDR3 region has 14 residues. The germline V gene has CDR1 DFQATT and CDR2 SNEGSKA (reference sequence). The CDR3 is CSARRDPPTYEQYF. CDR3 DNA sequence: TGCAGTGCTAGACGGGACCCCCCCACCTACGAGCAGTACTTC.

Only one count was recorded for this clonotype. The chain uses TRBV6-5 and TRBJ2-2; weak D call: TRBD2 (6 bases). Germline V gives CDR1 MNHEY, CDR2 SVGAGI. CDR3 length equals 14 residues. Trimming took 2 bases from V and 7 from J, leaving 11 bases between them. The CDR3 region is CASSYPTRDGELFF. The CDR3 nucleotides are TGTGCCAGCAGTTACCCGACTAGGGACGGGGAGCTGTTTTTT.

This chain joins TRBV25-1 and TRBJ1-2; D might be TRBD1 (6 bases). Trimming took off 2 bases at V and 5 bases at J, with 12 bases between the two ends. The length of the CDR3 is 14 residues. Germline-derived CDR1 and CDR2 are MGHDK and SYGVNS. CDR3 DNA sequence: TGTGCCAGCAGTGAAGCAATACAGGGTTATGGCTACACCTTC. Translation gives CASSEAIQGYGYTF.

The V and J genes are TRBV25-1 and TRBJ2-5; D gene ambiguous. V lost 7 bases, J lost 4 bases, and 13 bases lay in between. Germline V CDR1 and CDR2: MGHDK, SYGVNS. The CDR3 totals 13 residues. The CDR3 DNA sequence: TGTGCCAGCAACGACGCCCGAAGAGAGACCCAGTACTTC. It specifies CASNDARRETQYF. Looking up the rest from reference TRBV25-1 and TRBJ2-5 gives the full variable domain: EADIYQTPRYLVIGTGKKITLECSQTMGHDKMYWYQQDPGMELHLIHYSYGVNSTEKGDLSSESTVSRIRTEHFPLTLESARPSHTSQYLCASNDARRETQYFGPGTRLLVL.

The V gene is TRBV12-3 or TRBV12-4, the J gene TRBJ2-2, with D tentatively TRBD2 (5 bases). This CDR3 contains 14 residues. V gave up 6 bases and J gave up 7 bases, with 15 bases separating them. The DNA of the CDR3 is TGTGCCAGCAGGTCACTAGGAAAAGGCGGGGAGCTGTTTTTT. Protein: CASRSLGKGGELFF.

The chain employs TRBV5-1 and TRBJ1-5; D remains ambiguous. The germline V gene has CDR1 SGHRS and CDR2 YFSETQ. This CDR3 contains 13 residues. Trimming stripped 7 bases from V and 4 bases from J, with 12 bases between. CDR3 in DNA: TGCGCCAGCCCCGGCAAGGGAAATCAGCCCCAGCATTTT. Translated, it gives CASPGKGNQPQHF.

The table lists this clonotype with many counts. The V and J genes are TRBV4-1 and TRBJ2-1; D call uncertain. The V end lost 2 bases, the J end lost 10 bases, and 12 bases lay between the germline ends. The germline V gene has CDR1 MGHRA and CDR2 YSYEKL. This CDR3 spans 13 amino acids. Here the CDR3 DNA reads TGCGCCAGCAGCCAACCTAGTCATTCCGAGCAGTTCTTC. It yields the protein CASSQPSHSEQFF.

The chain carries TRBV5-1 and TRBJ2-4; TRBD2 is a possible D gene (5 bases). V was shortened by 4 bases and J by 13 bases, with 24 bases between the two germline ends. The germline CDR1 and CDR2 sequences are SGHRS and YFSETQ. This CDR3 region has 15 residues. CDR3 nucleotide sequence: TGCGCCAGCAGCCTGCCGGACTCCTCGGGGAATGAGCAGTACTTC. It translates to CASSLPDSSGNEQYF.

In regard to this clonotype: Sequence at one end of the junction differs from germline and may be a read error. The chain carries TRBV12-3 or TRBV12-4 and TRBJ2-1; 15 nucleotides match TRBD2. The CDR3 has 17 residues. The CDR3 region is CTSSLGTSGRLYNEQFF. The CDR3 DNA is TGTACCAGTTCCCTGGGGACTAGCGGGAGGCTTTACAATGAGCAGTTCTTC.

V usage is TRBV28 and J usage is TRBJ1-5; D remains unclear. Between the trimmed V and J ends, which lost 0 bases and 8 bases, there was a span of 17 bases. The CDR3 consists of 16 residues. Per germline, CDR1 MDHEN and CDR2 SYDVKM. For the CDR3, the DNA is TGTGCCAGCAGTTTATGGACTATCCCCAAAGTTGAGCCCCAGCATTTT. Its protein is CASSLWTIPKVEPQHF.

To note about this clonotype: One junction end disagrees with the germline gene, perhaps due to a read error. V and J are TRBV12-3 or TRBV12-4 and TRBJ2-7; no reliable D call. This CDR3 comprises 14 residues. The CDR3 nucleotides are TGTGCCTGCAGTTATGTACGAGCAAGGTACGAGCAGTACTTC. It is translated as CACSYVRARYEQYF.

This clonotype was counted a single time. The chain links TRBV9 to TRBJ1-2; D is ambiguous. The V and J ends lost 4 bases and 4 bases respectively, with 8 bases between them. CDR1 and CDR2 (germline): SGDLS, YYNGEE. The CDR3 sequence is 12 residues long. The CDR3 sequence is CASSTDLYGYTF. The CDR3 DNA sequence: TGTGCCAGCAGCACCGACCTCTATGGCTACACCTTC.

V usage is TRBV20-1 and J usage is TRBJ2-7, with 7 bases fitting TRBD1. The V and J ends lost 4 bases and 6 bases, in that order; junction bases with no gene match: 9. CDR3 length: 13 amino acids. CDR1 and CDR2 (germline): DFQATT, SNEGSKA (reference sequence). CDR3 coding DNA: TGCAGTGCTATGTTACAGGGGAATTCCGAGCAGTACTTC. It translates to CSAMLQGNSEQYF.

To note about this clonotype: A read error is possible here, since a much larger clone lies one base away. The V call is TRBV12-3 or TRBV12-4, the J call TRBJ2-7, with D uncertain. V was trimmed by 6 bases and J by 6 bases, leaving 9 bases between them. This CDR3 spans 11 amino acids. Written as DNA, the CDR3 is TGTGCCAGCAGGGGTGCCTGCGAGCAGTACTTC. Amino acids: CASRGACEQYF.

This clonotype was observed a handful of times. The chain recombines TRBV6-2 or TRBV6-3 with TRBJ2-1, with TRBD2 identical over 11 bases. The CDR3 consists of 16 residues. The J segment lost 7 bases and the V segment lost 5 bases, leaving 10 bases of the junction unmatched. Germline V gene lookup returns CDR1 MNHEY and CDR2 SVGEGT. The CDR3 region has the DNA TGTGCCAGCAGTCCTGGGGGTAGCGGGAGGGTTAATGAGCAGTTCTTC. Encoded protein: CASSPGGSGRVNEQFF.

This clonotype showed up just a few times. The chain has TRBV20-1 and TRBJ2-5; no clear D. Germline-derived CDR1 and CDR2 are DFQATT and SNEGSKA (reference sequence). The CDR3 totals 12 residues. The V end was cut by 5 bases, the J end by 5 bases, with 12 bases between. The chain's CDR3 is CSAGRMGETQYF. The CDR3, as DNA: TGCAGTGCTGGCCGGATGGGGGAGACCCAGTACTTC.

This clonotype appeared a single time. V gene TRBV2 combines with J gene TRBJ2-3; D perhaps matches TRBD2 (5 bases). This CDR3 contains 13 residues. Trimming stripped 7 bases from V and 4 bases from J, with 12 bases between. CDR1 SNHLY and CDR2 FYNNEI come from the germline V gene. The chain's CDR3 is CASKRELSDTQYF. The CDR3 bases are TGTGCCAGCAAGAGGGAACTCTCAGATACGCAGTATTTT.

The V gene is TRBV6-5, the J gene TRBJ2-1; 10 nucleotides align to TRBD2. Losses at the gene ends were 0 bases for V and 5 bases for J; bases not matched to a gene: 16. This CDR3 spans 20 amino acids. Germline assignment: CDR1 MNHEY and CDR2 SVGAGI. The DNA of the CDR3 is TGTGCCAGCAGTTACTCGGCCCCGGGACTAGCGACCCCCGGGGACAATGAGCAGTTCTTC. This gives the protein CASSYSAPGLATPGDNEQFF.

The chain couples TRBV20-1 to TRBJ2-4; D unresolved. Germline V gene sequence: CDR1 DFQATT, CDR2 SNEGSKA (reference sequence). This CDR3 has 14 residues. Trimming shortened V by 4 bases and J by 0 bases, and 10 bases separated the two germline ends. CDR3 sequence: CSAISSLAKNIQYF. In DNA, the CDR3 is TGCAGTGCTATCTCCTCGCTAGCCAAAAACATTCAGTACTTC.

Worth noting for this clonotype: One base away lies a much larger clone, so this may be a sequencing read error. The V and J genes are TRBV29-1 and TRBJ2-1; the match to TRBD2 covers 11 bases. The CDR3 sequence is 17 residues long. Per germline, CDR1 SQVTM and CDR2 ANQGSEA. As DNA, the CDR3 is TGCAGCGTTGATGGTACTAGCGGGAGCAGCTCCTACAAGGAGCAGTTCTTC. Its translation: CSVDGTSGSSSYKEQFF.

The V call is TRBV10-3, the J call TRBJ1-2; 9 bases agree with TRBD1. The CDR3 runs 14 residues. Trimming at V came to 4 bases and at J to 2 bases, leaving 2 bases not matched to a gene. The germline gives CDR1 ENHRY, CDR2 SYGVKD. The CDR3 nucleotides are TGTGCCATCAGTGGGGGACAGGGAAACTATGGCTACACCTTC. Translating gives CAISGGQGNYGYTF.

This clonotype was observed a handful of times. The chain couples TRBV20-1 to TRBJ2-1, with D possibly TRBD2 on 6 matching bases. This CDR3 region has 16 residues. Germline V lookup: CDR1 DFQATT, CDR2 SNEGSKA (reference sequence). Trimming cost V 3 bases and J 8 bases, with 23 bases left between them. The chain's CDR3 is CSARSSGSIKGHEQFF. The CDR3 nucleotides read TGCAGTGCTAGGTCCAGCGGGTCAATCAAAGGGCATGAGCAGTTCTTC.

The chain uses TRBV9 and TRBJ1-4, with 8 bases fitting TRBD1. Trimming at V came to 4 bases and at J to 8 bases, leaving 10 bases not matched to a gene. Per germline, CDR1 SGDLS and CDR2 YYNGEE. The length of the CDR3 is 15 residues. The CDR3 DNA follows: TGTGCCAGCAGCACCGCAGGGGGCGCGAGGGAAAAACTGTTTTTT. Protein product: CASSTAGGAREKLFF.

This clonotype was counted ten times or more. The CDR3 DNA reads as TGTGCCAGCAGACCGGACAGGGATAACTATGGCTACACCTTC. This codes for CASRPDRDNYGYTF. This chain uses TRBV7-8 with TRBJ1-2, with TRBD1 matching over 8 bases. The CDR3 loop spans 14 amino acids. Per the germline V gene, CDR1 is SGHVS and CDR2 is FQNEAQ. V shed 6 bases, J shed 1 base, and the junction held 4 bases outside the gene matches.